This T cell receptor beta chain was sequenced for a study of cytomegalovirus exposure and HLA in healthy donors. Whole-study context: In terms of ancestry, the Caucasian-associated cluster contained 75% to 90% of the approximately 400 genotyped donors.

The study ran its PCR with 60 Vbeta and 13 Jbeta primers. Generated by immunoSEQ multiplex PCR, the TCRdb table keeps only in-frame clones and is missing some. Found here are around 200,000 clones, roughly 80% of them singletons; the top ten hold about 2.6%. Germline V lookup: CDR1 SGHTA, CDR2 FQGTGA. V gave up 3 bases and J gave up 6 bases; unmatched junction bases: 6. The CDR3 has 15 residues. Study results and caveats: In vitro confirmation showed three CMV-associated chains to be CMV antigen specific. Immune exposure information comprised only CMV serostatus. Presence/absence analyses took donor sequencing depth as roughly uniform.

A remark on this clone: Its matching antigen is unknown.

This TCR was recovered from a woman aged 40 to 49 in good health and CMV-seronegative. Sequenced material: PBMCs. The V call is TRBV7-3, the J call TRBJ2-7; 12 bases are a match to TRBD2. In DNA, the CDR3 is TGTGCCAGCAGCTTCCTAGCGGGGGGGGTAGGCGAGCAGTACTTC. This encodes CASSFLAGGVGEQYF.